The 32 T cell receptor beta chains in this list originate from one sample, sequenced in a study of T cell responses to AZD1222 COVID-19 vaccine. Profiled with immunoSEQ multiplex PCR; TCRdb holds only in-frame clones, not every one. The sample consists of about 100,000 clones, 88% of them appearing once. This specimen consisted of peripheral blood, obtained on day 0 of AZD1222 vaccination. The receptors were sampled from an adult in good health.

The rearrangement uses TRBV30 and TRBJ2-5, with D possibly TRBD2 on 6 matching bases. The V gene lost 5 bases and the J gene lost 2 bases, with 9 bases spanning the gap. Per germline, CDR1 GTSNPN and CDR2 SVGIG (reference sequence). The CDR3 loop spans 12 amino acids. The CDR3 sequence: CAWDGGQETQYF. CDR3 nucleotides: TGTGCCTGGGACGGGGGTCAAGAGACCCAGTACTTC.

The chain combines TRBV12-2 with TRBJ2-1; the table's D gene call, TRBD2, was not cross checked with the DNA. TRBV12-2 is a pseudogene segment. This CDR3 is built from 17 residues. The chain's CDR3 is CASRLARDFPSGSEQFF. The CDR3 region has the DNA TGTGCAAGTCGCTTAGCCAGGGACTTCCCATCAGGATCTGAGCAGTTCTTC.

The chain recombines TRBV28 with TRBJ1-5, with D possibly being TRBD1 (6 bases). The CDR3 has 15 residues. Per germline, CDR1 MDHEN and CDR2 SYDVKM. V shed 4 bases and J shed 7 bases, with 17 bases lying between them. The CDR3 nucleotides are TGTGCCAGCAGTTCCAGGGGACCTGTGGGCCAGCCCCAGCATTTT. Its translation is CASSSRGPVGQPQHF. The full variable domain, with the rest looked up from reference TRBV28 and TRBJ1-5, is DVKVTQSSRYLVKRTGEKVFLECVQDMDHENMFWYRQDPGLGLRLIYFSYDVKMKEKGDIPEGYSVSREKKERFSLILESASTNQTSMYLCASSSRGPVGQPQHFGDGTRLSIL.

For this clone: At one end, the junction sequence differs from germline, possibly due to a read error. V usage is TRBV5-6 and J usage is TRBJ1-1; D uncertain. Germline V lookup: CDR1 SGHDT, CDR2 YYEEEE. CDR3 length equals 13 residues. Here the CDR3 reads CASSLAPGTQAFF. DNA of the CDR3: TGTGCCAGCAGCTTGGCACCGGGCACTCAAGCTTTCTTT.

The J gene is TRBJ1-2, the V gene TRBV9, with TRBD1 as a possible D gene (6 bases). CDR3 size: 15 residues. Germline CDR1 is SGDLS and CDR2 is YYNGEE. The ends were cut back, 0 bases at V and 5 bases at J, with 14 bases in the middle. The CDR3 reads CASSVEGRGTYGYTF. The DNA of the CDR3 is TGTGCCAGCAGCGTAGAAGGCAGGGGCACTTATGGCTACACCTTC. The variable domain in full, completed from reference TRBV9 and TRBJ1-2, reads DSGVTQTPKHLITATGQRVTLRCSPRSGDLSVYWYQQSLDQGLQFLIQYYNGEERAKGNILERFSAQQFPDLHSELNLSSLELGDSALYFCASSVEGRGTYGYTFGSGTRLTVV.

The V gene is TRBV5-8, the J gene TRBJ2-1; tentatively, D is TRBD1 or TRBD2 (5 bases each). The V gene lost 4 bases and the J gene lost 15 bases, with 23 bases spanning the gap. The CDR3 contains 14 residues. Germline lookup yields CDR1 SGHTS and CDR2 YDEGEE. CDR3 sequence (DNA): TGTGCCAGCAGCCCATTAGGCGAGGGGCCCCCCCCGTTCTTC. Translated, it gives CASSPLGEGPPPFF.

This clone was recorded only once. This rearrangement joins TRBV7-9 to TRBJ1-2; D not resolved. The length of the CDR3 is 14 residues. The germline gives CDR1 SEHNR, CDR2 FQNEAQ (reference sequence). V lost 1 base and J 3 bases, leaving 9 bases between the germline ends. In DNA, the CDR3 is TGTGCCAGCAGCTTAGACTTCGGGGACTATGGCTACACCTTC. Translating it yields CASSLDFGDYGYTF.

The rearrangement links TRBV27 to TRBJ1-1; D not resolved. V lost 3 bases, J lost 1 base, and 6 bases lay in between. Germline V gene sequence: CDR1 MNHEY, CDR2 SMNVEV (reference sequence). This CDR3 region has 13 residues. CDR3 in DNA: TGTGCCAGCAGTTTTGCACAGAACACTGAAGCTTTCTTT. Its protein is CASSFAQNTEAFF.

The chain joins TRBV1 to TRBJ2-2. TRBV1 constitutes a pseudogene. CDR3 length: 14 residues. The CDR3 nucleotides are TGCACCAGCAGCCAATCTGGGGACGCCGGGGAGCTGTTTTTT. This sequence encodes CTSSQSGDAGELFF.

This rearrangement joins TRBV27 to TRBJ2-7, with a weak D call TRBD1 (5 bases). Trimming pared 0 bases from V and 1 base from J, leaving 13 bases between. CDR3 length: 16 amino acids. The germline CDR1 and CDR2 sequences are MNHEY and SMNVEV (reference sequence). DNA of the CDR3: TGTGCCAGCAGTTTATCGCTGGACACCTCATCCTACGAGCAGTACTTC. Protein: CASSLSLDTSSYEQYF.

V usage is TRBV7-3 and J usage is TRBJ2-3, with D perhaps assigned TRBD1 or TRBD2 (5 bases each). This CDR3 comprises 16 residues. CDR1 SGHTA and CDR2 FQGTGA come from the germline V gene. V lost 0 bases, J lost 0 bases, and 10 bases lay in between. CDR3 nucleotides: TGTGCCAGCAGCTTAACGGGGGTCGGTAGCACAGATACGCAGTATTTT. It yields the protein CASSLTGVGSTDTQYF.

The gene calls are TRBV29-1 and TRBJ1-4; tentative D call: TRBD1 (5 bases). CDR3 length: 13 residues. Germline CDR1 and CDR2: SQVTM and ANQGSEA. The CDR3 spells CSCLGGVNEKLFF. The CDR3 region has the DNA TGCAGTTGCCTGGGGGGAGTTAATGAAAAACTGTTTTTT. The complete variable domain, with remaining parts taken from reference TRBV29-1 and TRBJ1-4, reads SAVISQKPSRDICQRGTSLTIQCQVDSQVTMMFWYRQQPGQSLTLIATANQGSEATYESGFVIDKFPISRPNLTFSTLTVSNMSPEDSSIYLCSCLGGVNEKLFFGSGTQLSVL.

This chain links TRBV5-1 with TRBJ1-2, with 8 bases fitting TRBD1. After removal of 2 bases from V and 5 bases from J, the junction contained 14 bases not matched to a gene. Germline-derived CDR1 and CDR2 are SGHRS and YFSETQ. CDR3 length: 17 amino acids. The DNA of the CDR3 is TGCGCCAGCAGCTTATCCGGTGGGACAGGAACTCCTTATGGCTACACCTTC. This encodes CASSLSGGTGTPYGYTF.

This chain joins TRBV4-2 and TRBJ1-2, with TRBD1 identical over 7 bases. V lost 1 base to trimming and J lost 4 bases; unmatched junction nucleotides: 6. In germline, CDR1 is LGHNA, CDR2 YNFKEQ. The CDR3 is 15 amino acids. In DNA form, the CDR3 reads TGTGCCAGCAGCCAAGGGCTAGGGGGCGGCTATGGCTACACCTTC. As protein: CASSQGLGGGYGYTF.

This clone was seen a single time. One junction end disagrees with the germline gene, perhaps due to a read error. V usage is TRBV7-7 and J usage is TRBJ2-2; a weak D match, TRBD2 (5 bases). Germline CDR1 SSHAT, CDR2 FNYEAQ (reference sequence). This CDR3 has 17 residues. The CDR3 sequence: CASSLDILREGSGELFF. CDR3 DNA: TGTGCTAGCAGCTTAGATATCCTAAGAGAGGGTTCCGGGGAGCTGTTTTTT. The full variable domain, completed using reference TRBV7-7 and TRBJ2-2, is GAGVSQSPRYKVTKRGQDVTLRCDPISSHATLYWYQQALGQGPEFLTYFNYEAQPDKSGLPSDRFSAERPEGSISTLTIQRTEQRDSAMYRCASSLDILREGSGELFFGEGSRLTVL.

The chain employs TRBV11-3 and TRBJ2-3; 8 nucleotides align to TRBD2. The CDR3 sequence is 15 residues long. Per germline, CDR1 SGHNT and CDR2 YENEEA. V shed 3 bases, J shed 6 bases, and the junction held 8 bases outside the gene matches. The DNA of the CDR3 is TGTGCCAGCAGCTTCGACGGGAGGGGTCCGGATACGCAGTATTTT. Protein: CASSFDGRGPDTQYF.

The chain recombines TRBV3-1 (or the pseudogene TRBV3-2) with TRBJ2-1; D gene unclear. Germline lookup yields CDR1 LGHDT and CDR2 YNNKEL (reference sequence). Trimming cost V 4 bases and J 8 bases, with 12 bases left between them. The CDR3 has 13 residues. The CDR3 spells CASSLHPRDEQFF. Written as DNA, the CDR3 is TGTGCCAGCAGCCTGCATCCTAGGGATGAGCAGTTCTTC.

V and J are TRBV4-1 and TRBJ1-1; 11 bases are shared with TRBD1. The germline CDR1 and CDR2 sequences are MGHRA and YSYEKL. Losses at the gene ends were 3 bases for V and 6 bases for J; bases not matched to a gene: 6. CDR3 length equals 15 residues. Here the CDR3 reads CASSHGDRGESEAFF. In DNA, the CDR3 is TGCGCCAGCAGCCATGGGGACAGGGGGGAATCTGAAGCTTTCTTT.

The gene calls are TRBV6-5 and TRBJ1-4, with TRBD1 matching over 8 bases. CDR1 and CDR2 (germline): MNHEY, SVGAGI. The V and J ends lost 6 bases and 8 bases, in that order; junction bases with no gene match: 5. The CDR3 runs to 13 residues. In DNA form, the CDR3 reads TGTGCCAGCAGACCCGGGACAGGCGAAAAACTGTTTTTT. This encodes CASRPGTGEKLFF.

This clone has a single count. The CDR3 loop is CASSPDRLSDQPQHF. DNA of the CDR3: TGTGCCAGCAGCCCGGACAGACTCTCCGATCAGCCCCAGCATTTT. The V call is TRBV7-8, the J call TRBJ1-5; a weak D match, TRBD1 (6 bases). The CDR3 loop spans 15 amino acids. V was trimmed by 5 bases and J by 5 bases, leaving 16 bases between them. In germline, CDR1 is SGHVS, CDR2 FQNEAQ.

V gene TRBV4-3 combines with J gene TRBJ2-7; D is uncertain. V dropped 1 base and J dropped 7 bases, with 11 bases sitting between them. The CDR3 totals 13 residues. The germline V gene has CDR1 LGHNA and CDR2 YSLEER. The CDR3 region is CASSQVKTGEQYF. DNA of the CDR3: TGCGCCAGCAGCCAAGTGAAAACCGGGGAGCAGTACTTC.

The chain couples TRBV28 to TRBJ2-7, with 16 bases matching TRBD2. Germline assignment: CDR1 MDHEN and CDR2 SYDVKM. Trimming removed 5 bases from V and 5 bases from J; junction bases left unmatched: 9. The CDR3 is made up of 17 amino acids. CDR3 amino acids: CASSPTGTSGRAHEQYF. The CDR3 nucleotides read TGTGCCAGCAGTCCGACCGGGACTAGCGGGAGGGCCCACGAGCAGTACTTC.

This rearrangement joins TRBV20-1 to TRBJ2-7; 11 bases map to TRBD2. Trimming at V came to 6 bases and at J to 5 bases, leaving 12 bases not matched to a gene. Germline CDR1 DFQATT, CDR2 SNEGSKA (reference sequence). This CDR3 has 15 residues. CDR3 sequence: CSASLAGGGVNEQYF. In nucleotides, the CDR3 is TGCAGTGCGAGTCTAGCGGGAGGTGGGGTGAACGAGCAGTACTTC.

The chain links TRBV7-8 to TRBJ2-7; D possibly uses TRBD1 or TRBD2 (6 bases each). Germline V gene sequence: CDR1 SGHVS, CDR2 FQNEAQ. Trimming stripped 5 bases from V and 4 bases from J, with 15 bases between. The CDR3 is 14 amino acids. The CDR3 nucleotides are TGTGCCAGCAGCAGCTCCGGGGGCTGGTACGAGCAGTACTTC. It translates to CASSSSGGWYEQYF.

This sequence joins TRBV30 and TRBJ1-1; D not resolved. Germline V gene data show CDR1 as GTSNPN and CDR2 as SVGIG (reference sequence). The V and J ends lost 2 bases and 11 bases respectively, with 15 bases between them. This CDR3 contains 12 residues. CDR3 nucleotide sequence: TGTGCCTGGAGTATCGTAGGAGGTCATGCTTTCTTT. This encodes CAWSIVGGHAFF. The entire variable domain, with the rest obtained from reference TRBV30 and TRBJ1-1, is as follows: SQTIHQWPATLVQPVGSPLSLECTVEGTSNPNLYWYRQAAGRGLQLLFYSVGIGQISSEVPQNLSASRPQDRQFILSSKKLLLSDSGFYLCAWSIVGGHAFFGQGTRLTVV.

The J gene is TRBJ2-3, the V gene TRBV5-1; D is uncertain. The CDR3 totals 18 residues. Deletions cut 4 bases from V and 2 bases from J, with 23 bases between. Germline lookup yields CDR1 SGHRS and CDR2 YFSETQ. CDR3 nucleotide sequence: TGCGCCAGCAGCCCGGACCAATTAGGATACCTTTCCACAGATACGCAGTATTTT. This codes for CASSPDQLGYLSTDTQYF.

The chain recombines TRBV12-3 or TRBV12-4 with TRBJ2-5; maybe TRBD2 (6 bases). V was pared by 6 bases and J by 7 bases, with 15 bases between. The CDR3 consists of 13 residues. CDR3 sequence reads: CASRRDSTGTQYF. CDR3 DNA: TGTGCCAGCAGACGGGACTCCACCGGGACCCAGTACTTC.

The chain combines TRBV19 with TRBJ1-5; D remains unclear. The CDR3 is 14 amino acids. Germline CDR1 LNHDA, CDR2 SQIVND (reference sequence). Trimming took off 3 bases at V and 6 bases at J, with 12 bases between the two ends. The CDR3 DNA is TGTGCCAGTAGTATGGTGGCAGGAGGTCAGCCCCAGCATTTT. This translates into CASSMVAGGQPQHF. Combining the CDR3 with reference TRBV19 and TRBJ1-5 gives the whole variable domain DGGITQSPKYLFRKEGQNVTLSCEQNLNHDAMYWYRQDPGQGLRLIYYSQIVNDFQKGDIAEGYSVSREKKESFPLTVTSAQKNPTAFYLCASSMVAGGQPQHFGDGTRLSIL.

The chain uses TRBV19 and TRBJ1-1; D remains ambiguous. The V and J ends lost 9 bases and 1 base respectively, with 18 bases between them. The CDR3 loop spans 15 amino acids. Germline V gene data show CDR1 as LNHDA and CDR2 as SQIVND (reference sequence). Written as DNA, the CDR3 is TGTGCCAGCCACCTCCGCCAGCGAGAGAACACTGAAGCTTTCTTT. Translated, it gives CASHLRQRENTEAFF.

The V gene is TRBV6-6, the J gene TRBJ1-1; D call uncertain. Deletions cut 4 bases from V and 7 bases from J, with 7 bases between. The length of the CDR3 is 11 residues. The germline CDR1 and CDR2 sequences are MNHNY and SVGAGI (reference sequence). CDR3 in amino acids: CASSWRFEAFF. CDR3 DNA sequence: TGTGCCAGCAGTTGGAGATTTGAAGCTTTCTTT.

In regard to this clone: Other DNA variants within this sample encode the same CDR3. The genes are TRBV27 and TRBJ1-1; D possibly corresponds to TRBD1 (5 bases). Trimming took off 0 bases at V and 4 bases at J, with 6 bases between the two ends. The CDR3 totals 13 residues. Germline V gene lookup returns CDR1 MNHEY and CDR2 SMNVEV (reference sequence). Here the CDR3 reads CASSLSGGTEAFF. The CDR3 DNA sequence: TGTGCCAGCAGTTTATCGGGGGGCACTGAAGCTTTCTTT.

The chain employs TRBV7-8 and TRBJ2-7; TRBD1 matches 8 bases. V was clipped by 5 bases and J by 4 bases; unmatched bases: 7. The germline gives CDR1 SGHVS, CDR2 FQNEAQ. This CDR3 spans 14 amino acids. The CDR3 sequence is CASSLQGASYEQYF. CDR3 bases: TGTGCCAGCAGCCTCCAGGGGGCCTCGTACGAGCAGTACTTC.